This T cell receptor (beta chain) derives from a study of blood T cell repertoires in COVID-19. Produced via immunoSEQ multiplex PCR; TCRdb's table is partial and in-frame only. This repertoire shows 200,000 to 250,000 clones, nearly 90% found once; its top ten account for 10% to 13%. The source of this sequence is a man aged 30 to 45 who had recovered from COVID-19. Sequences were obtained from PBMCs or T cells enriched from blood (not recorded which).

CDR3 DNA sequence: TGTGCCAGCTCACCGCAGCGGCAAGAGACCCAGTACTTC. Translation gives CASSPQRQETQYF. The V call is TRBV18, the J call TRBJ2-5, with D possibly matching TRBD2 (5 bases). CDR1 and CDR2 from the germline V gene are KGHSH and LQKENI. The CDR3 length is 13 residues. V shed 3 bases and J shed 2 bases, with 7 bases lying between them.